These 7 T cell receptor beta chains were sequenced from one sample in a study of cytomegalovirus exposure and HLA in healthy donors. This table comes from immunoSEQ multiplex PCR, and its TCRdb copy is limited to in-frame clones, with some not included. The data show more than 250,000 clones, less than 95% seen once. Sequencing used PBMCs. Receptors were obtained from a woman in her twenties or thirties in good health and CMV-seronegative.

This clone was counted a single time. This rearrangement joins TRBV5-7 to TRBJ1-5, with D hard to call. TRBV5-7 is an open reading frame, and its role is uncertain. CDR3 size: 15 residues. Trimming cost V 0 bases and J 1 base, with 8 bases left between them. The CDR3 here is CASSLGGSSNQPQHF. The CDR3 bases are TGTGCCAGCAGCTTGGGGGGATCCAGCAATCAGCCCCAGCATTTT.

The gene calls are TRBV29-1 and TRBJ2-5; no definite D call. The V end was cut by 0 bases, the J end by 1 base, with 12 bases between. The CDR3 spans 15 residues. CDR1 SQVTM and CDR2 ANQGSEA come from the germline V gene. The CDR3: CSVEDPAAPQETQYF. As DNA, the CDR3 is TGCAGCGTTGAAGACCCTGCGGCCCCCCAAGAGACCCAGTACTTC.

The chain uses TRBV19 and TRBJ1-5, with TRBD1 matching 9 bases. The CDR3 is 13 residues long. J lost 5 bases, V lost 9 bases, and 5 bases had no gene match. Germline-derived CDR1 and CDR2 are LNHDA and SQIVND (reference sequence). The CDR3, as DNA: TGTGCCAGCACAGGGGGCGGGCATCAGCCCCAGCATTTT. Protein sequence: CASTGGGHQPQHF.

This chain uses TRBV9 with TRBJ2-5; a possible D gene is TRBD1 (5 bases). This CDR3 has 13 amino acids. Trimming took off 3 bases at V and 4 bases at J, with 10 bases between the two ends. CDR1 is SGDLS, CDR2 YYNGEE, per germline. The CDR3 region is CASSEGQGETQYF. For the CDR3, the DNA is TGTGCCAGCAGCGAGGGCCAGGGAGAGACCCAGTACTTC.

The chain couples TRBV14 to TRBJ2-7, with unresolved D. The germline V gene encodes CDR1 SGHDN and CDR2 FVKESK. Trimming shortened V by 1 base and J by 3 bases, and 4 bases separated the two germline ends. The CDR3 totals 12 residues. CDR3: CASSQVIYEQYF. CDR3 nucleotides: TGTGCCAGCAGCCAAGTGATCTACGAGCAGTACTTC.

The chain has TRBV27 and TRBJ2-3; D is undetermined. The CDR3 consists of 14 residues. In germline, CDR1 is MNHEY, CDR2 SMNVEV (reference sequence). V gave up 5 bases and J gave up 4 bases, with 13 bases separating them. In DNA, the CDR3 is TGTGCCAGCAGTCGAGACTCCCTGGCAGATACGCAGTATTTT. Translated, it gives CASSRDSLADTQYF.

The CDR3 DNA reads TGTGCCAGCAGCCCTACCTTTCTAGCGGCCACCGGGGAGCTGTTTTTT. Amino acid sequence: CASSPTFLAATGELFF. The rearrangement uses TRBV7-9 and TRBJ2-2, with TRBD2 matching 7 bases. Unmatched junction bases numbered 10, after V lost 5 bases and J lost 4 bases. CDR1 SEHNR and CDR2 FQNEAQ come from the germline V gene (reference sequence). This CDR3 contains 16 residues.